This paragraph reports one T cell receptor (beta chain). These data belong to a study of shared clonotypes between healthy human individuals. Here immunoSEQ multiplex PCR was the method, and the copy in TCRdb shows in-frame clones only, minus some. The table lists 740,000 or so clones, 73% of them singletons. The CDR3 is 14 amino acids. Germline CDR1 SGHRS, CDR2 YFSETQ. V gave up 7 bases and J gave up 5 bases; unmatched junction bases: 12. This receptor was obtained from a woman aged 30 to 39 in good health. This chain joins TRBV5-1 and TRBJ2-7, with 7 nucleotides matching TRBD1. Source material: memory CD4+ T cells sorted from blood. Regarding subset: CD45RA-negative fraction. CDR3 loop: CASGTGASVDEQYF. The CDR3 bases are TGCGCCAGCGGAACAGGGGCTAGTGTCGACGAGCAGTACTTC.